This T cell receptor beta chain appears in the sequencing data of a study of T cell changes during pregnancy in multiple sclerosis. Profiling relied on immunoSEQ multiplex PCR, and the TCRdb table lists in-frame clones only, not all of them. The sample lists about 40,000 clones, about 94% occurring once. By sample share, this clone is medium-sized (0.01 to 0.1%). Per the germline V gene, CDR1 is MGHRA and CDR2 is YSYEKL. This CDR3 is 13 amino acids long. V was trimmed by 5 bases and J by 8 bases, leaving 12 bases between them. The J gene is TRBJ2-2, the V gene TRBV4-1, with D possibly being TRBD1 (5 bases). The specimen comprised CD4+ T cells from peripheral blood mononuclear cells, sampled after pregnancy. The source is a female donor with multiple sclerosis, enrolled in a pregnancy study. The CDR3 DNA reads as TGCGCCAGCAGCTTTGCAGGGCAAGGGGAGCTGTTTTTT. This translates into CASSFAGQGELFF.